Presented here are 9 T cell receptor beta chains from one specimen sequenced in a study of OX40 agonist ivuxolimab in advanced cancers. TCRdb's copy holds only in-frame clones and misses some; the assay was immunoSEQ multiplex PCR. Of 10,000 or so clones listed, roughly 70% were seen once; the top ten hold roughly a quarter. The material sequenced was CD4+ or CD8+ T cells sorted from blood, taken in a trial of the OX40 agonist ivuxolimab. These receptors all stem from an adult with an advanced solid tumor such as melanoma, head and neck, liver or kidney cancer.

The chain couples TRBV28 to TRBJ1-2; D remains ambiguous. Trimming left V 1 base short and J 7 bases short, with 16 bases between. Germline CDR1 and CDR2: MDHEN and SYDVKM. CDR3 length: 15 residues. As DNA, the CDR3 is TGTGCCAGCAGTTTATCGGCCCGCTCACGTTTTGGCTACACCTTC. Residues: CASSLSARSRFGYTF.

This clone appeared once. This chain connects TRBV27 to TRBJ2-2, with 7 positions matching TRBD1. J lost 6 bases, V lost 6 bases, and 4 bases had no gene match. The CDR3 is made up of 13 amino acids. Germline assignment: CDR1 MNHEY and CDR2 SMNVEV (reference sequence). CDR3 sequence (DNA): TGTGCCAGCAGCTTAGGGGGCGCCGGGGAGCTGTTTTTT. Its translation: CASSLGGAGELFF.

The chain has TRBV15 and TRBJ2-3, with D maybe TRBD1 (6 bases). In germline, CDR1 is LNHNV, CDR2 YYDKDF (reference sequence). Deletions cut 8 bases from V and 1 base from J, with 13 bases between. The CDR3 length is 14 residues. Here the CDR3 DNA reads TGTGCCACCGAAAGGGGGACCGGCACAGATACGCAGTATTTT. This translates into CATERGTGTDTQYF.

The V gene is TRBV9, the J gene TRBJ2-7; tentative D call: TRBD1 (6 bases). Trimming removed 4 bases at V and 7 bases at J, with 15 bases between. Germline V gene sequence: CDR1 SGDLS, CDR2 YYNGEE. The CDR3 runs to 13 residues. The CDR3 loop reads CASSSYREGEQYF. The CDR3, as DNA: TGTGCCAGCAGCTCTTACAGGGAAGGGGAGCAGTACTTC. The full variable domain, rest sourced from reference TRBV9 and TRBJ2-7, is DSGVTQTPKHLITATGQRVTLRCSPRSGDLSVYWYQQSLDQGLQFLIQYYNGEERAKGNILERFSAQQFPDLHSELNLSSLELGDSALYFCASSSYREGEQYFGPGTRLTVT.

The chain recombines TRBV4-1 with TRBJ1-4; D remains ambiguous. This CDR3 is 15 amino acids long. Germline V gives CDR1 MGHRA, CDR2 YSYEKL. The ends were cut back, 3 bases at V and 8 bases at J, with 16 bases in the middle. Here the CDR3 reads CASSQRGPSEEKLFF. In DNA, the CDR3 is TGCGCCAGCAGCCAGAGAGGCCCGAGTGAGGAAAAACTGTTTTTT.

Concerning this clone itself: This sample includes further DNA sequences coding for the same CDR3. The CDR3 spells CASSPPGRQETQYF. In DNA, the CDR3 is TGTGCCAGCAGCCCCCCTGGACGCCAAGAGACCCAGTACTTC. J is TRBJ2-5 and V is TRBV7-9; D is undetermined. CDR1 and CDR2 from the germline V gene are SEHNR and FQNEAQ (reference sequence). This CDR3 is built from 14 residues. V was clipped by 5 bases and J by 1 base, with 11 bases between them.

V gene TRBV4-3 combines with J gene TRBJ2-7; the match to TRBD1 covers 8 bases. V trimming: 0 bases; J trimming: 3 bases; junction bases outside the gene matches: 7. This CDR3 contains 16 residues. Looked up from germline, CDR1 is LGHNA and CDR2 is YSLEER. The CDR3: CASSQDIGQGVYEQYF. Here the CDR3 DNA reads TGCGCCAGCAGCCAAGATATAGGACAGGGTGTCTACGAGCAGTACTTC.

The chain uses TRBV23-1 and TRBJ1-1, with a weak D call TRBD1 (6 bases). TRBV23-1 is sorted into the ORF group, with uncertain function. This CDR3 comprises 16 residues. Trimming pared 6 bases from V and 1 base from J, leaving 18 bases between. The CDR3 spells CASSQGVNRENTEAFF. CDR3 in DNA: TGCGCCAGCAGCCAAGGAGTTAACAGGGAGAACACTGAAGCTTTCTTT.

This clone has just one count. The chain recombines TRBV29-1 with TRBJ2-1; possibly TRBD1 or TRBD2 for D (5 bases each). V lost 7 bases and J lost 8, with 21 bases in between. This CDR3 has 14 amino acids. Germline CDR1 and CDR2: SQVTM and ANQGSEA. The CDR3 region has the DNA TGCAGCGCGGCGGACGGGGACCCTACCGATGAGCAGTTCTTC. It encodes CSAADGDPTDEQFF.